This T cell receptor (beta chain) derives from a study of blood T cell repertoires in COVID-19. Profiled with immunoSEQ multiplex PCR; TCRdb holds only in-frame clones, not every one. The sample shows around 140,000 clones, approximately 81% of them seen only once. Trimming shortened V by 5 bases and J by 5 bases, and 13 bases separated the two germline ends. The germline CDR1 and CDR2 sequences are MNHEY and SMNVEV (reference sequence). This CDR3 comprises 13 residues. Source material: peripheral blood. The receptor comes from a human donor with acute or convalescent COVID-19. The donor label of this sample is uncertain. The genes are TRBV27 and TRBJ2-7; the D gene is possibly TRBD2 (6 bases). The DNA of the CDR3 is TGTGCCAGCAGTCCTCTGGGGGGTAACGAGCAGTACGTC. It yields the protein CASSPLGGNEQYV.